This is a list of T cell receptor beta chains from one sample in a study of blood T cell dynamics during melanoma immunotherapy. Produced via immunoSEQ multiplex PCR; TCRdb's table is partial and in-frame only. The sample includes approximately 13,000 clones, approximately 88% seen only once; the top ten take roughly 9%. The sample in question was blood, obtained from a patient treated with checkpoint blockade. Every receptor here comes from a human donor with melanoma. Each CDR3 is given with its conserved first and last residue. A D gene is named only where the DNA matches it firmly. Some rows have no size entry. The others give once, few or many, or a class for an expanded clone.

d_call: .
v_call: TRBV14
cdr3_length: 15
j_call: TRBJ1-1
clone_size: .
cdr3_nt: TGTGCCAGCAGCCAAGTTTTAGGGCTCAACACTGAAGCTTTCTTT
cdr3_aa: CASSQVLGLNTEAFF

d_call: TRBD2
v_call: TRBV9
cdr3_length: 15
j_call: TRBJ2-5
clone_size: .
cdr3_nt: TGTGCCAGCAGTGGTCTAGGGAGGGGTTCGGAGACCCAGTACTTC
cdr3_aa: CASSGLGRGSETQYF

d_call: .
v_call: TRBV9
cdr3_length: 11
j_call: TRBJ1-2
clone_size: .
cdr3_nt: TGTGCCAGCAGCGTGGGTTCCGGCTACACCTTC
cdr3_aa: CASSVGSGYTF

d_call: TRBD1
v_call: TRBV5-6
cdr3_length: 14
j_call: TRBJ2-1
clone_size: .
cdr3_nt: TGTGCCAGCAATAGGGGACAGGGGTTAAATGAGCAGTTCTTC
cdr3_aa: CASNRGQGLNEQFF

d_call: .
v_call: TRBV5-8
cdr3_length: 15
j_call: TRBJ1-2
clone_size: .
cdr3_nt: TGTGCCAGCAGCCATGTCGGTGTAGCAGGCTATGGCTACACCTTC
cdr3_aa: CASSHVGVAGYGYTF

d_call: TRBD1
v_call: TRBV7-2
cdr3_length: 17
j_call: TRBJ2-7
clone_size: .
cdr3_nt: TGTGCCAGCAGCTTAGCGCAGAGGGACAGGCTTAAGAACGAGCAGTACTTC
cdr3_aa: CASSLAQRDRLKNEQYF

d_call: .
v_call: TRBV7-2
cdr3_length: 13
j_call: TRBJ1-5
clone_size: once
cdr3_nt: TGTGCCAGCAGCTTATCCGAGGACAGGCCCCAGCATTTT
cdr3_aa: CASSLSEDRPQHF

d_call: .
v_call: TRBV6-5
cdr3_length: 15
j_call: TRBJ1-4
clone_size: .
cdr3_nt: TGTGCCAGCAGTTTCCTTGGTCCCGGAGGTGAAAAACTGTTTTTT
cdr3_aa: CASSFLGPGGEKLFF

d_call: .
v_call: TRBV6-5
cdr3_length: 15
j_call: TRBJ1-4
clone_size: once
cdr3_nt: TGTGCCAGCAGTTACTCGAGGCAGGGGTACGAAAAACTGTTTTTT
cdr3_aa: CASSYSRQGYEKLFF

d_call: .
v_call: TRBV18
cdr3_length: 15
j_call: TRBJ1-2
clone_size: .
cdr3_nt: TGTGCCAGCTCACCAACCCCGTACACCAACTATGGCTACACCTTC
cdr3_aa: CASSPTPYTNYGYTF

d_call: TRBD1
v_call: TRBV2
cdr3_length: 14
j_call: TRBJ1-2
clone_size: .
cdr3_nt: TGTGCCAGCAGAGAGAGAGGGGGCATGTGGGGCTACACCTTC
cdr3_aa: CASRERGGMWGYTF

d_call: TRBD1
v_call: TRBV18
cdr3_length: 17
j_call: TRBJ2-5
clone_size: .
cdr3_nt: TGTGCCAGCTCACCCCAACCCTTGGGACAGCACCAAGAGACCCAGTACTTC
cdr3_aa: CASSPQPLGQHQETQYF

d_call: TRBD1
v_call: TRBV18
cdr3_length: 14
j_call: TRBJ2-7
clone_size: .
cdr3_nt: TGTGCCAGCTCACCAAATCAGGGGGCGGGAGAGCAGTACTTC
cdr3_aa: CASSPNQGAGEQYF

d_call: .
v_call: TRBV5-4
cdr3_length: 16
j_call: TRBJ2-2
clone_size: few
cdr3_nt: TGTGCCAGCAGCTTGGTTGGGCAGGTTAGCACCGGGGAGCTGTTTTTT
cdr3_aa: CASSLVGQVSTGELFF

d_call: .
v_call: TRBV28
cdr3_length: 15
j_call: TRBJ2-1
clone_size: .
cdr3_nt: TGTGCCAGCAGTTTATTCGGCATCTCCTACAATGAGCAGTTCTTC
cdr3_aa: CASSLFGISYNEQFF

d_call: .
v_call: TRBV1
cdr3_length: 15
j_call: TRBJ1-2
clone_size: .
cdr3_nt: TGCACCAGCAGCCAAAATGGCGGACAGTCCTATGGCTACACCTTC
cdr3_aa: CTSSQNGGQSYGYTF

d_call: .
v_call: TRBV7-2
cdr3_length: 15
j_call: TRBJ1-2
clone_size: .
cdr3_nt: TGTGCCAGCAGCTTTAGTCAGGGAGGTTTGGGTGGCTACACCTTC
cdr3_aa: CASSFSQGGLGGYTF

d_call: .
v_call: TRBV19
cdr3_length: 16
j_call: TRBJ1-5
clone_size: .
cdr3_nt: TGTGCCAGTAGTATAGGTCGAGCCGAGACAGGTCAGCCCCAGCATTTT
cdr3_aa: CASSIGRAETGQPQHF

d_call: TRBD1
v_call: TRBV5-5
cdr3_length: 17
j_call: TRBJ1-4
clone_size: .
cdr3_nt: TGTGCCAGCAGCTCCCTTGGGGGACAGGCCCAAAATGAAAAACTGTTTTTT
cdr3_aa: CASSSLGGQAQNEKLFF

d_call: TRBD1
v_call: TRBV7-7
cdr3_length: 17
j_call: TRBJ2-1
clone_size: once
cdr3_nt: TGTGCTAGCAGCCCTTCAGGGGGAAGGAGCGGAGGCAATGAGCAGTTCTTC
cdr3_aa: CASSPSGGRSGGNEQFF

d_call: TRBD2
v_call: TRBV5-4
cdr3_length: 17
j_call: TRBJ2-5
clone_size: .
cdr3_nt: TGTGCCAGCAGCTTGGGCGGGGGGGCCAGTCGGGTTGAGACCCAGTACTTC
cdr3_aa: CASSLGGGASRVETQYF

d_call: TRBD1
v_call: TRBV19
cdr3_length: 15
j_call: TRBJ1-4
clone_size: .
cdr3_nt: TGTGCCAGTAGTATAATGACAGGGGGGAGTGAAAAACTGTTTTTT
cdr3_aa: CASSIMTGGSEKLFF

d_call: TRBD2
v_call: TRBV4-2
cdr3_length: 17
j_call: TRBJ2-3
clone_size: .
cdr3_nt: TGTGCCAGCAGCCAAGATCCTAGCGGGGGGGTCACAGATACGCAGTATTTT
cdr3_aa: CASSQDPSGGVTDTQYF

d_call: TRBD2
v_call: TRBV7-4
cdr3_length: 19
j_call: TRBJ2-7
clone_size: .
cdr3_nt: TGTGCCAGCAGCTTAGATAGGCTAGCGGGGGCGTATCGCTCCTACGAGCAGTACTTC
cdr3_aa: CASSLDRLAGAYRSYEQYF

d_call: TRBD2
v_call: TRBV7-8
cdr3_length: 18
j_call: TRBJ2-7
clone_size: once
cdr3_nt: TGTGCCAGCAGCCCGAGTAGGGGACTAGCGGGGGTCTCCTACGAGCAGTACTTC
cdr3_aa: CASSPSRGLAGVSYEQYF

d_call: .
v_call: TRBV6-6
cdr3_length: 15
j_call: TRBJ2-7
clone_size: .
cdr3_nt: TGTGCCAGCAGATCTGGACCCCCTCAGGGTCACGAGCAGTACTTC
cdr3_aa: CASRSGPPQGHEQYF

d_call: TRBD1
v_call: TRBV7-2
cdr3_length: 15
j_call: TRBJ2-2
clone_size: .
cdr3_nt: TGTGCCAGCAGCTTAGCGACAGGGATCACCGGGGAGCTGTTTTTT
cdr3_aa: CASSLATGITGELFF

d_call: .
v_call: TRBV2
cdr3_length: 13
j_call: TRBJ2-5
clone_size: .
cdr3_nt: TGTGCCAGCGCAGCGGAGATCCAAGAGACCCAGTACTTC
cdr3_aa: CASAAEIQETQYF

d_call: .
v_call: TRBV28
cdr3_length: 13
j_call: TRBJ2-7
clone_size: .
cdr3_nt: TGTGCCAGCGGGATGAACGGAGCCTACGAGCAGTACTTC
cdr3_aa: CASGMNGAYEQYF

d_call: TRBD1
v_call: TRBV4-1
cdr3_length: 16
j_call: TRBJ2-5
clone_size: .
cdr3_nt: TGCGCCAGCAGCCAAGAAGGGACAGGGCCTCAAGAGACCCAGTACTTC
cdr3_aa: CASSQEGTGPQETQYF

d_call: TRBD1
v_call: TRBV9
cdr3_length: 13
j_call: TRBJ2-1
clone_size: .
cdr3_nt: TGTGCCAGCAGCGGACAGGGTAGACATGAGCAGTTCTTC
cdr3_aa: CASSGQGRHEQFF

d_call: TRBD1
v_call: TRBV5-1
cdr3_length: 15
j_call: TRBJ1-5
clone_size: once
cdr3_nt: TGCGCCAGCAGCTTTAATACAGGGGGCAATCAGCCCCAGCATTTT
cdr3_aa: CASSFNTGGNQPQHF

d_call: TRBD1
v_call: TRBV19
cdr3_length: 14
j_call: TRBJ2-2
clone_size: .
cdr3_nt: TGTGCCAGTAGTCCGACAGGGCGCACCGGGGAGCTGTTTTTT
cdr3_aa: CASSPTGRTGELFF

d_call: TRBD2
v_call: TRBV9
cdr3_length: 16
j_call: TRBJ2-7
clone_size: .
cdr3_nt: TGTGCCAGCAGCTACCGGACTAGCGGGACCATCTACGAGCAGTACTTC
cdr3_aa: CASSYRTSGTIYEQYF

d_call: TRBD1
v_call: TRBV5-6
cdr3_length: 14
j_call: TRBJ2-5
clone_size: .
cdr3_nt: TGTGCCAGCAGCTCCACGGGACAGGGGACTTCCCAGTACTTC
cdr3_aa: CASSSTGQGTSQYF

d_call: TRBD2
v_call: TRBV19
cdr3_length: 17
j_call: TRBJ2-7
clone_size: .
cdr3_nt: TGTGCCAGTAGTATAGGGACTAGCGGGAGTGGGTCCTACGAGCAGTACTTC
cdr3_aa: CASSIGTSGSGSYEQYF

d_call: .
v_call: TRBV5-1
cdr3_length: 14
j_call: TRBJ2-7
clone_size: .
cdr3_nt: TGCGCCAGCAGCTTGGCTGGCGTGTACTACGAGCAGTACTTC
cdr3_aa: CASSLAGVYYEQYF

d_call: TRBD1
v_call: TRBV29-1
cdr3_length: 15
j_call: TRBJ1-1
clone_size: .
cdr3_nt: TGCAGCGCTGAATTGGGACAGACACTGAACACTGAAGCTTTCTTT
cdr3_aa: CSAELGQTLNTEAFF

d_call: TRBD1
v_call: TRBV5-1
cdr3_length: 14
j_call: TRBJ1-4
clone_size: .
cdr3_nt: TGCGCCAGCAGCATAGGACAGGAGCGCGAAAAACTGTTTTTT
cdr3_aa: CASSIGQEREKLFF